The 12 T cell receptor beta chains listed next were all sequenced from one sample in a study of shared clonotypes between healthy human individuals (dated by TCRdb to the early 2020s). Library creation used the immunoSEQ multiplex PCR assay. This is the immuneACCESS table as TCRdb keeps it, with only in-frame sequences that have V and J called. A part of the clones is gone; compared with another copy, unresolved V genes explain less than half, and the rest is unexplained. The sample data list roughly 2.5 million clones, and just over 90% of these were observed just once. The top ten clonotypes cover over 0.12% of the sample. Sequenced material: naive CD4+ T cells sorted from blood. Per the publication, the cell subset or site label means: CD45RA+ positively selected. These receptors were taken from a man aged 18 to 29 in good health.

As for this clone: Other DNA sequences in this sample translate to the same CDR3. J is TRBJ1-2 and V is TRBV6-5; TRBD1 is a possible D gene (5 bases). This CDR3 comprises 14 residues. Trimming cost V 2 bases and J 2 bases, with 9 bases left between them. From germline, CDR1 is MNHEY and CDR2 SVGAGI. The CDR3 here is CASSYKGANYGYTF. The CDR3 nucleotides are TGTGCCAGCAGTTACAAAGGGGCGAACTATGGCTACACCTTC.

CDR3 sequence (DNA): TGTGCCAGCAGTGAAGGGGTAGGGCCCAATCAGCCCCAGCATTTT. This gives the protein CASSEGVGPNQPQHF. This chain uses TRBV6-1 with TRBJ1-5; D remains unclear. The CDR3 spans 15 residues. Germline V gives CDR1 MNHNS, CDR2 SASEGT. V gave up 1 base and J gave up 3 bases, with 10 bases separating them.

This chain uses TRBV9 with TRBJ2-3; 9 bases map to TRBD2. The CDR3 runs to 17 residues. The V gene end was trimmed by 0 bases and the J gene end by 2 bases; junction bases not matched to a gene: 7. Per germline, CDR1 SGDLS and CDR2 YYNGEE. The CDR3 region has the DNA TGTGCCAGCAGCGTAGGTAATAGCGGGGGTTCCACAGATACGCAGTATTTT. Amino acid sequence: CASSVGNSGGSTDTQYF.

The chain is built from TRBV4-2 and TRBJ2-1; 9 nucleotides line up with TRBD2. This CDR3 is built from 19 residues. The germline CDR1 and CDR2 sequences are LGHNA and YNFKEQ. Germline trimming cut 0 bases from V and 0 bases from J; bases unmatched to any gene: 9. CDR3 sequence reads: CASSQEGIAGVFSYNEQFF. The CDR3 DNA reads as TGTGCCAGCAGCCAAGAGGGGATAGCGGGGGTTTTCTCCTACAATGAGCAGTTCTTC.

This clone was counted once. The gene calls are TRBV5-6 and TRBJ2-5; possibly TRBD2 for D (6 bases). Looked up from germline, CDR1 is SGHDT and CDR2 is YYEEEE. CDR3 size: 15 residues. The V end lost 3 bases, the J end lost 5 bases, and 17 bases lay between the germline ends. The CDR3 DNA is TGTGCCAGCAGCTGGTCTAGCGCGCAGAGGGAGACCCAGTACTTC. Translated: CASSWSSAQRETQYF.

A word on this clone: Other DNA sequences in the same sample also yield this CDR3. This chain uses TRBV30 with TRBJ1-2, with D possibly TRBD1 on 6 matching bases. Germline assignment: CDR1 GTSNPN and CDR2 SVGIG (reference sequence). Trimming shortened V by 2 bases and J by 8 bases, and 15 bases separated the two germline ends. This CDR3 is built from 13 residues. CDR3 in amino acids: CAWSRTGFYGYTF. The DNA of the CDR3 is TGTGCCTGGAGTCGTACAGGGTTTTACGGCTACACCTTC.

The V gene is TRBV7-9, the J gene TRBJ2-2; D ambiguous. CDR3 length: 13 amino acids. The germline V and J ends were trimmed by 5 bases and 8 bases, with 12 bases remaining between them. Germline CDR1 reads SEHNR; CDR2 reads FQNEAQ (reference sequence). CDR3 DNA sequence: TGTGCCAGCAGCCTAAATATCCTGGGGGAGCTGTTTTTT. It codes for CASSLNILGELFF.

The chain recombines TRBV2 with TRBJ1-2, with D tentatively TRBD1 (5 bases). Trimming stripped 9 bases from V and 1 base from J, with 12 bases between. The CDR3 extends over 13 amino acids. Per germline, CDR1 SNHLY and CDR2 FYNNEI. The CDR3: CASSGTDNYGYTF. DNA for the CDR3: TGTGCCAGTTCCGGGACGGATAACTATGGCTACACCTTC.

This clone was seen once. This chain's CDR3 is CASSGTSGGTETQYF. The CDR3 bases are TGTGCCAGCAGCGGAACTAGCGGGGGGACAGAGACCCAGTACTTC. J is TRBJ2-5 and V is TRBV7-9, with 12 bases identical to TRBD2. The germline CDR1 and CDR2 sequences are SEHNR and FQNEAQ (reference sequence). Trimming at V came to 5 bases and at J to 4 bases, leaving 5 bases not matched to a gene. This CDR3 is built from 15 residues.

On this clone itself: Other DNA variants within this sample encode the same CDR3. The chain joins TRBV2 to TRBJ2-3; no reliable D call. This CDR3 has 11 amino acids. V was shortened by 5 bases and J by 6 bases, with 6 bases between the two germline ends. Germline CDR1 SNHLY, CDR2 FYNNEI. CDR3 in amino acids: CASSLGDTQYF. Here the CDR3 DNA reads TGTGCCAGCAGTCTCGGGGATACGCAGTATTTT.

This chain uses TRBV7-9 with TRBJ2-7, with 9 bases that match TRBD2. The CDR3 loop spans 16 amino acids. CDR1 is SEHNR and CDR2 is FQNEAQ in the germline V gene (reference sequence). The V and J ends lost 8 bases and 6 bases, in that order; junction bases with no gene match: 17. The CDR3 region is CASLTGTSILTGEQYF. The CDR3 DNA is TGTGCCAGCTTGACCGGGACTAGCATACTGACGGGCGAGCAGTACTTC. Drawing the rest from reference TRBV7-9 and TRBJ2-7, the complete variable domain is DTGVSQNPRHKITKRGQNVTFRCDPISEHNRLYWYRQTLGQGPEFLTYFQNEAQLEKSRLLSDRFSAERPKGSFSTLEIQRTEQGDSAMYLCASLTGTSILTGEQYFGPGTRLTVT.

The V and J genes are TRBV12-5 and TRBJ1-5; D unresolved. The CDR3 has 13 residues. CDR1 is LGHNT and CDR2 is FRNRAP in the germline V gene. The V end lost 7 bases, the J end lost 6 bases, and 13 bases lay between the germline ends. CDR3 coding DNA: TGTGCTAGTGTGGAGGGTAGCGGTCAGCCCCAGCATTTT. It is translated as CASVEGSGQPQHF.